The 7 T cell receptor beta chains below all came from one sample that was sequenced in a study of response to subunit inactivated influenza vaccine. One entry per CDR3 protein results from TCRdb running MiXCR on the RT-PCR reads. This table has 300,000 to 350,000 distinct CDR3 sequences, 20% to 25% appearing once. This specimen was PBMCs from blood, taken about 20 months after vaccination. Source of these receptors: a man aged 50 to 69 who received an inactivated influenza vaccine.

This clonotype turned up a few times. This chain links TRBV28 with TRBJ1-6; no firm D call. Between the trimmed V and J ends, which lost 4 bases and 5 bases, there was a span of 6 bases. The CDR3 length is 13 residues. The V gene's germline CDR1 is MDHEN and CDR2 SYDVKM. CDR3 loop: CASSSRDNSPLHF. The CDR3 region has the DNA TGTGCCAGCAGTTCCCGGGATAATTCACCCCTCCACTTT.

V is TRBV20-1 and J is TRBJ1-4; D is unresolved. V was cut by 0 bases and J by 4 bases, with 15 bases left in between. This CDR3 is 16 amino acids long. In germline, CDR1 is DFQATT, CDR2 SNEGSKA (reference sequence). The CDR3 here is CSARDLAQTINEKLFF. The CDR3 DNA is TGCAGTGCTAGAGATCTGGCGCAGACGATTAATGAAAAACTGTTTTTT.

This clonotype was counted only a few times. The chain employs TRBV7-9 and TRBJ1-1, with D possibly matching TRBD1 (6 bases). Germline-derived CDR1 and CDR2 are SEHNR and FQNEAQ (reference sequence). There are 12 residues in the CDR3. V was clipped by 6 bases and J by 6 bases, with 11 bases between them. CDR3 DNA: TGTGCCAGCAGTTATCGGGGGCCTGAAGCTTTCTTT. Its translation is CASSYRGPEAFF.

The chain is built from TRBV20-1 and TRBJ2-3; TRBD2 matches 11 bases. Per germline, CDR1 DFQATT and CDR2 SNEGSKA (reference sequence). CDR3 length equals 16 residues. With V trimmed by 5 bases and J by 2 bases, 9 bases remained unmatched. The CDR3 is CSAPERLAGYTDTQYF. DNA of the CDR3: TGCAGTGCTCCCGAGAGACTAGCGGGGTACACAGATACGCAGTATTTT.

This clonotype has a count of ten or more. One end of the junction varies from germline; a read error may be responsible. The chain employs TRBV7-7 and TRBJ2-1, with TRBD2 matching over 7 bases. The germline CDR1 and CDR2 sequences are SSHAT and FNYEAQ (reference sequence). The CDR3 contains 13 residues. The CDR3 nucleotides are TGTGCTAGCAGCTCCGTCCGGGGGGATGAGCAGTTCTTC. Translating gives CASSSVRGDEQFF.

The chain joins TRBV19 to TRBJ1-5, with no clear D. The CDR3 extends over 15 amino acids. Germline lookup yields CDR1 LNHDA and CDR2 SQIVND (reference sequence). Trimming shortened V by 7 bases and J by 4 bases, and 17 bases separated the two germline ends. The CDR3 DNA follows: TGTGCCAGTAAGAGCGCGGGGATTTGGAATCAGCCCCAGCATTTT. Protein: CASKSAGIWNQPQHF.

V and J are TRBV20-1 and TRBJ2-5; 7 bases match TRBD1. The CDR3 is 14 residues long. Losses at the gene ends were 1 base for V and 5 bases for J; bases not matched to a gene: 7. Germline assignment: CDR1 DFQATT and CDR2 SNEGSKA (reference sequence). The CDR3 loop reads CSARVAGGTETQYF. The CDR3 DNA sequence: TGCAGTGCTAGAGTAGCAGGGGGTACGGAGACCCAGTACTTC.